The 27 T cell receptor beta chains given below trace back to one sample, sequenced in a study of high-grade serous ovarian cancer treatment subgroups. Tumor tissue was taken before any definitive surgery or chemotherapy was given. Profiling relied on immunoSEQ multiplex PCR, and the TCRdb table lists in-frame clones only, not all of them. The sample yields about 2,000 clones, more than 65% seen once. The source material was tumor tissue. The receptors stem from a human donor with high-grade serous ovarian cancer.

The chain employs TRBV7-9 and TRBJ1-4; 10 bases match TRBD1. The germline gives CDR1 SEHNR, CDR2 FQNEAQ (reference sequence). There are 14 residues in the CDR3. Trimming at V came to 7 bases and at J to 8 bases, leaving 7 bases not matched to a gene. CDR3 sequence: CASTPGTGAEKLFF. DNA for the CDR3: TGTGCCAGCACCCCCGGGACAGGGGCAGAAAAACTGTTTTTT.

The V call is TRBV25-1, the J call TRBJ2-3; D might be TRBD1 or TRBD2, each matching 6 bases. V was trimmed by 3 bases and J by 0 bases, leaving 16 bases between them. The CDR3 is made up of 17 amino acids. The germline gives CDR1 MGHDK, CDR2 SYGVNS. CDR3 residues: CASSDPSGGSSTDTQYF. CDR3 nucleotide sequence: TGTGCCAGCAGTGACCCCTCCGGGGGCTCTAGCACAGATACGCAGTATTTT.

This clone was seen only once. The gene calls are TRBV7-3 and TRBJ2-3; D could derive from TRBD1 or TRBD2 (5 bases each). CDR3 length equals 15 residues. Germline V gene sequence: CDR1 SGHTA, CDR2 FQGTGA. Trimming removed 4 bases at V and 2 bases at J, with 13 bases between. CDR3 sequence: CASSSRDRYTDTQYF. The DNA of the CDR3 is TGTGCCAGCAGCTCCCGGGACCGCTACACAGATACGCAGTATTTT.

The chain has TRBV27 and TRBJ2-7; tentatively, D is TRBD1 or TRBD2 (6 bases each). This CDR3 has 15 residues. Germline CDR1 MNHEY, CDR2 SMNVEV (reference sequence). Trimming left V 6 bases short and J 3 bases short, with 18 bases between. The CDR3, as DNA: TGTGCCAGCAGCCCTCCGGGGGCGGGGTTCTACGAGCAGTACTTC. Its translation: CASSPPGAGFYEQYF.

This rearrangement joins TRBV2 to TRBJ2-3; 8 positions agree with TRBD2. V lost 6 bases to trimming and J lost 0 bases; unmatched junction nucleotides: 5. Per germline, CDR1 SNHLY and CDR2 FYNNEI. The CDR3 length is 15 residues. This CDR3 reads CASRRSGSSTDTQYF. Written as DNA, the CDR3 is TGTGCCAGCAGACGGAGCGGGAGCAGCACAGATACGCAGTATTTT.

CDR3 nucleotides: TGTGCCAGCAGTAGCTGGGACAGTGAAGAGACCCAGTACTTC. Translating it yields CASSSWDSEETQYF. The rearrangement uses TRBV7-9 and TRBJ2-5; 7 bases map to TRBD1. The CDR3 loop spans 14 amino acids. CDR1 and CDR2 from the germline V gene are SEHNR and FQNEAQ (reference sequence). With 6 bases clipped from V and 3 bases from J, the junction kept 7 bases outside the gene matches.

The chain uses TRBV29-1 and TRBJ2-3; D uncertain. V lost 3 bases to trimming and J lost 3 bases, with 10 bases between them. Germline CDR1 reads SQVTM; CDR2 reads ANQGSEA. The length of the CDR3 is 13 residues. For the CDR3, the DNA is TGCAGCGTTGACCTAGGACGGACAGATACGCAGTATTTT. As protein: CSVDLGRTDTQYF.

The rearrangement joins TRBV19 to TRBJ2-7; a weak D match, TRBD2 (7 bases). The V end was cut by 4 bases, the J end by 1 base, with 14 bases between. The CDR3 contains 15 residues. Germline-derived CDR1 and CDR2 are LNHDA and SQIVND (reference sequence). Written as DNA, the CDR3 is TGTGCCAGTAGTACCGGGGGGCTAGTTTCCTACGAGCAGTACTTC. Its translation: CASSTGGLVSYEQYF. Filled out from reference TRBV19 and TRBJ2-7, the complete variable domain reads DGGITQSPKYLFRKEGQNVTLSCEQNLNHDAMYWYRQDPGQGLRLIYYSQIVNDFQKGDIAEGYSVSREKKESFPLTVTSAQKNPTAFYLCASSTGGLVSYEQYFGPGTRLTVT.

V gene TRBV7-9 combines with J gene TRBJ2-7; a weak D match, TRBD2 (5 bases). The CDR3 runs to 15 residues. Per germline, CDR1 SEHNR and CDR2 FQNEAQ (reference sequence). Trimming removed 0 bases from V and 3 bases from J, with 12 bases in between. The CDR3 coding sequence is TGTGCCAGCAGCTTAGCGGGCCTAGCAGTCTACGAGCAGTACTTC. Residues: CASSLAGLAVYEQYF.

This clone came up a few times. The chain couples TRBV2 to TRBJ2-7; a weak D match, TRBD2 (5 bases). Germline lookup yields CDR1 SNHLY and CDR2 FYNNEI. V was shortened by 0 bases and J by 1 base, with 13 bases between the two germline ends. The CDR3 is 16 amino acids. For the CDR3, the DNA is TGTGCCAGCAGTGAAGCGTTCCGGACGGGGTCCTACGAGCAGTACTTC. Protein sequence: CASSEAFRTGSYEQYF.

J is TRBJ1-4 and V is TRBV6-1; 9 bases agree with TRBD1. The CDR3 contains 16 residues. Germline V CDR1 and CDR2: MNHNS, SASEGT. With V trimmed by 0 bases and J by 4 bases, 3 bases remained unmatched. CDR3 loop: CASSEAGGQGNEKLFF. DNA for the CDR3: TGTGCCAGCAGTGAAGCGGGGGGACAGGGTAATGAAAAACTGTTTTTT.

The rearrangement links TRBV30 to TRBJ2-7, with D hard to call. The CDR3 consists of 13 residues. CDR1 and CDR2 from the germline V gene are GTSNPN and SVGIG (reference sequence). V was shortened by 0 bases and J by 2 bases, with 8 bases between the two germline ends. In DNA, the CDR3 is TGTGCCTGGAGTGTGGACGGCACCTACGAGCAGTACTTC. This sequence encodes CAWSVDGTYEQYF.

The chain combines TRBV6-1 with TRBJ1-4, with TRBD1 matching over 7 bases. The CDR3 consists of 15 residues. CDR1 is MNHNS and CDR2 is SASEGT in the germline V gene. V shed 2 bases, J shed 5 bases, and the junction held 5 bases outside the gene matches. CDR3 DNA: TGTGCCAGCAGTGAACAGACAGGGTCGAATGAAAAACTGTTTTTT. This translates into CASSEQTGSNEKLFF.

This chain links TRBV7-9 with TRBJ1-6, with TRBD1 as a possible D gene (5 bases). Germline CDR1 SEHNR, CDR2 FQNEAQ (reference sequence). The CDR3 loop spans 14 amino acids. V shed 3 bases and J shed 5 bases, with 8 bases lying between them. The CDR3 here is CASSLQGDNSPLHF. CDR3 in DNA: TGTGCCAGCAGCTTGCAGGGTGATAATTCACCCCTCCACTTT.

By share, this clone ranks as large. The genes are TRBV18 and TRBJ1-1; perhaps TRBD1 as D (5 bases). V was clipped by 2 bases and J by 6 bases, with 7 bases between them. This CDR3 contains 12 residues. Per the germline V gene, CDR1 is KGHSH and CDR2 is LQKENI. The CDR3 sequence is CASSPGDAEAFF. CDR3 coding DNA: TGTGCCAGCTCACCAGGGGACGCTGAAGCTTTCTTT.

The gene calls are TRBV5-1 and TRBJ1-2; tentative D call: TRBD1 (5 bases). In germline, CDR1 is SGHRS, CDR2 YFSETQ. V shed 4 bases and J shed 3 bases, with 10 bases lying between them. CDR3 length: 13 amino acids. The CDR3 reads CASSPQEDYGYTF. CDR3 bases: TGCGCCAGCAGCCCACAGGAGGACTATGGCTACACCTTC.

This chain connects TRBV4-3 to TRBJ2-5; TRBD2 aligns across 11 bases. The ends lost 4 bases at V and 3 bases at J; junction bases unmatched: 7. Germline values: CDR1 LGHNA, CDR2 YSLEER. The CDR3 consists of 16 residues. The CDR3, as DNA: TGCGCCAGCAGCCGATCCTTAGCGGGGGGGGAAGAGACCCAGTACTTC. Its translation is CASSRSLAGGEETQYF.

The gene calls are TRBV19 and TRBJ1-4, with D perhaps matching TRBD1 (5 bases). V dropped 8 bases and J dropped 7 bases, with 32 bases sitting between them. There are 19 residues in the CDR3. Per germline, CDR1 LNHDA and CDR2 SQIVND (reference sequence). CDR3 in amino acids: CASEDVRWDARDSLEKLFF. CDR3 nucleotides: TGTGCCAGTGAAGACGTCCGGTGGGACGCCCGCGACAGTCTTGAAAAACTGTTTTTT.

This chain links TRBV6-5 with TRBJ1-2; 10 bases line up with TRBD1. J was trimmed by 12 bases and V by 6 bases; bases with no gene match: 10. The CDR3 contains 13 residues. Germline loops: CDR1 MNHEY, CDR2 SVGAGI. The DNA of the CDR3 is TGTGCCAGCAGAACCCTCCGGGACAGGGGTCACACCTTC. As protein: CASRTLRDRGHTF.

The V and J genes are TRBV7-9 and TRBJ2-4, with a tentative D call TRBD2 (6 bases). Germline lookup yields CDR1 SEHNR and CDR2 FQNEAQ (reference sequence). This CDR3 comprises 15 residues. V was cut by 1 base and J by 5 bases, with 12 bases left in between. The CDR3 is CASSLGREWENIQYF. DNA of the CDR3: TGTGCCAGCAGCTTAGGGAGGGAATGGGAAAACATTCAGTACTTC.

The chain couples TRBV29-1 to TRBJ2-3; no clear D. In germline, CDR1 is SQVTM, CDR2 ANQGSEA. Trimming took 0 bases from V and 3 from J, leaving 13 bases between them. This CDR3 is 15 amino acids long. CDR3 sequence: CSVEDPILGTDTQYF. Here the CDR3 DNA reads TGCAGCGTTGAAGATCCGATCCTGGGGACAGATACGCAGTATTTT.

The V and J genes are TRBV10-1 and TRBJ2-3; TRBD2 aligns across 7 bases. This CDR3 region has 17 residues. Germline V CDR1 and CDR2: WNHNN, SYGVQD (reference sequence). V shed 4 bases, J shed 1 base, and the junction held 11 bases outside the gene matches. In nucleotides, the CDR3 is TGCGCCAGCAGTGTCGGTCCTAGCGGCAACTGCACAGATACGCAGTATTTT. Amino acid sequence: CASSVGPSGNCTDTQYF.

The CDR3 spells CSGDVQETQYF. DNA for the CDR3: TGCAGCGGGGACGTTCAAGAGACCCAGTACTTC. The rearrangement links TRBV29-1 to TRBJ2-5, with D perhaps assigned TRBD1 or TRBD2 (5 bases each). The CDR3 runs 11 residues. V was shortened by 7 bases and J by 2 bases, with 8 bases between the two germline ends. The germline gives CDR1 SQVTM, CDR2 ANQGSEA. Based on the CDR3 plus reference TRBV29-1 and TRBJ2-5, the full variable domain is SAVISQKPSRDICQRGTSLTIQCQVDSQVTMMFWYRQQPGQSLTLIATANQGSEATYESGFVIDKFPISRPNLTFSTLTVSNMSPEDSSIYLCSGDVQETQYFGPGTRLLVL.

The V and J genes are TRBV7-9 and TRBJ1-3; maybe TRBD1 (6 bases). Trimming stripped 1 base from V and 0 bases from J, with 13 bases between. CDR3 length: 17 amino acids. The germline V gene encodes CDR1 SEHNR and CDR2 FQNEAQ (reference sequence). The CDR3 sequence is CASSLEGGLSSGNTIYF. CDR3 bases: TGTGCCAGCAGCTTAGAAGGGGGGCTGAGCTCTGGAAACACCATATATTTT.

The chain links TRBV10-3 to TRBJ2-6, with D uncertain. Trimming stripped 6 bases from V and 4 bases from J, with 13 bases between. CDR3 length: 15 residues. The germline gives CDR1 ENHRY, CDR2 SYGVKD. CDR3 amino acids: CAISGRAGGANVLTF. The CDR3 DNA reads as TGTGCCATCAGCGGACGGGCCGGGGGGGCCAACGTCCTGACTTTC.

This clone was seen a few times. The chain recombines TRBV7-2 with TRBJ1-5; 12 bases are a match to TRBD1. The CDR3 totals 17 residues. After removal of 1 base from V and 1 base from J, the junction contained 2 bases not matched to a gene. The germline V gene has CDR1 SGHTA and CDR2 FQGNSA. The CDR3 bases are TGTGCCAGCAGCTTAGGGGACAGGGGGCGAAGCAATCAGCCCCAGCATTTT. This sequence encodes CASSLGDRGRSNQPQHF.

The rearrangement uses TRBV14 and TRBJ1-2; tentatively, D is TRBD1 (6 bases). The CDR3 consists of 13 residues. V lost 4 bases, J lost 6 bases, and 12 bases lay in between. Germline loops: CDR1 SGHDN, CDR2 FVKESK. The DNA of the CDR3 is TGTGCCAGCAGCCCGGATAGGACAGATGGCTACACCTTC. Its translation is CASSPDRTDGYTF.